The rows below give T cell receptor beta chains drawn from one sample of a study of control samples from healthy donors and cancer patients. TCRdb keeps only in-frame clones here, not all; method: immunoSEQ multiplex PCR. The repertoire holds approximately 160,000 clones, with 80% to 95% as singletons. The sample comprised blood. Receptors originate from a woman aged 25 to 45 in good health. Each CDR3 is given without its conserved first and last residue.

J gene,V gene,CDR3 protein
TRBJ1-6,TRBV24-1,ATSDSPHRANSPLH
TRBJ1-1,TRBV15,ATSSGTGGTEAF
TRBJ2-7,TRBV6-2/TRBV6-3,ASSRDFYEQY
TRBJ2-1,TRBV19,ASRLGTRGYNEQF
TRBJ2-5,TRBV18,ASSDYHQETQY
TRBJ2-6,TRBV7-2,ASSRGRAAGANVLT
TRBJ2-7,TRBV29-1,SVDDRGNEQY
TRBJ2-7,TRBV9,ASSGTSGYYEQY
TRBJ2-1,TRBV15,ATSRDSGASNEQF
TRBJ1-4,TRBV2,ASSEASVRKLF
TRBJ2-1,TRBV5-1,ASSLALAASSYNEQF
TRBJ1-1,TRBV28,ASSLGGAGGQSTEAF
TRBJ1-2,TRBV5-4,ASSFGWGQGQGARSGYT
TRBJ2-7,TRBV9,ASSVDDRAFEQY
TRBJ1-6,TRBV5-5,ASSLGGVRISPLH
TRBJ2-1,TRBV9,ASSSRTSPLGEQF
TRBJ1-1,TRBV28,ASSFPLGQGNTEAF
TRBJ2-7,TRBV6-6,ASRKTETYEQY
TRBJ2-7,TRBV29-1,SGAALAGHEQY
TRBJ1-2,TRBV7-9,ATDQGPGYGYT
TRBJ1-5,TRBV28,ASSPLGQGNGQPQH
TRBJ2-5,TRBV7-9,ASSTYLRRREHQTQY
TRBJ2-7,TRBV5-1,ASSLGWDRGHEQY
TRBJ1-2,TRBV25-1,ASSEGRYYGYT
TRBJ2-1,TRBV5-6,ASSLNYKGAYNEQF
TRBJ2-3,TRBV10-3,AISESLAGHTDTQY
TRBJ1-5,TRBV7-2,ASSLGQNQPQH
TRBJ2-3,TRBV27,ASSLSHGPSTDTQY
TRBJ2-7,TRBV7-9,ASSLGQYEQY
TRBJ2-1,TRBV6-6,ASSNTANGQF
TRBJ1-1,TRBV12-3/TRBV12-4,ASSLQGIGAF
TRBJ1-5,TRBV19,ASSIGGQANQPQH
TRBJ1-5,TRBV19,ASSIENRDPYSNQPQH
TRBJ2-7,TRBV4-1,ASSQGGVVNRPYEQY
TRBJ2-7,TRBV19,ASGNSHYEQY
TRBJ2-7,TRBV2,ASSSPQGSSYEQY
TRBJ2-5,TRBV14,ASSQRTGREETQY
TRBJ1-5,TRBV15,ATSTSGPHQPQH
TRBJ1-2,TRBV6-5,ASSYSSPASYGYT
TRBJ1-1,TRBV6-6,ASSYSEGLGEAF
TRBJ2-3,TRBV19,ASSIDEGGPFHTDTQY
TRBJ2-3,TRBV21-1,ASSTYDRDVGTDTQY
TRBJ2-7,TRBV30,AWSPRGSWDEQY
TRBJ2-7,TRBV6-5,ASSQGLAGSYEQY
TRBJ1-4,TRBV7-9,ASTRTGLEGLF
TRBJ2-1,TRBV3-1/TRBV3-2,ASSLIAGGMYNEQF